The sequence of this TCR beta chain was determined in a study of blood T cells in healthy people across ages. Study results and caveats: Greater diversity and more naive CD4+ cells were seen in long-lived donors than in aged donors. Diversity of TCR beta per million T cells declined in a roughly linear way with age.

Germline V gene lookup returns CDR1 MDHEN and CDR2 SYDVKM. This CDR3 spans 11 amino acids. This clonotype has more than one count but fewer than ten. Its target is not known. At one of its ends the junction is not consistent with the germline gene, which may arise from a read error. The authors ran a second PCR of about 6 to 11 cycles using a sample-barcoded 5' primer and a J-beta primer mix. Each single sample gave us at least 3 million CDR3-containing paired-end reads. TCRdb recomputed calls from the 5' RACE reads with MiXCR, one row per CDR3 protein. The sample contains fewer than 1,200,000 distinct CDR3 sequences, under 30% of which appear only once. This sample also belongs to another study, concerning T cells of mothers and their children. This second study says: No persistent microchimeric T cell clones were detected.

The sequenced material came from blood. This TCR was recovered from a girl aged 2 to 9 in good health. J is TRBJ1-1 and V is TRBV28; D uncertain. The CDR3 protein is CASSTDTGASF. CDR3 DNA sequence: TGTGCCAGCAGTACCGACACTGGAGCTTCCTTT. The full variable domain, its missing parts supplied by reference TRBV28 and TRBJ1-1, is DVKVTQSSRYLVKRTGEKVFLECVQDMDHENMFWYRQDPGLGLRLIYFSYDVKMKEKGDIPEGYSVSREKKERFSLILESASTNQTSMYLCASSTDTGASFGQGTRLTVV.